This TCR beta chain was sequenced during a study of CD8+ T cells in alopecia areata. Study-wide background: Tofacitinib lasted 6 to 18 months, then 6 months off drug.

RNA, once extracted, was reverse transcribed into cDNA for use as the sequencing template. Repertoires were generated with immunoSEQ multiplex PCR, while TCRdb's copy carries only in-frame clones and drops some. The sample shows approximately 210,000 clones, more than 55% of them seen only once. CDR3 length equals 17 residues. With 3 bases clipped from V and 4 bases from J, the junction kept 10 bases outside the gene matches. The germline gives CDR1 SGHTA, CDR2 FQGNSA. This clone was seen at least ten times. Sample treatment: oral pan-JAK inhibitor, 5-10 mg twice daily. The sample was CD4+ T cells sorted from blood, taken at approximately week 42, from a patient treated with tofacitinib. The chain joins TRBV7-2 to TRBJ2-5, with 11 bases fitting TRBD2. This TCR was recovered from a human donor with alopecia areata. The CDR3 loop is CASSFFGLAGGRETQYF. The DNA for the CDR3 is TGTGCCAGCAGCTTCTTTGGATTAGCGGGGGGGCGAGAGACCCAGTACTTC.